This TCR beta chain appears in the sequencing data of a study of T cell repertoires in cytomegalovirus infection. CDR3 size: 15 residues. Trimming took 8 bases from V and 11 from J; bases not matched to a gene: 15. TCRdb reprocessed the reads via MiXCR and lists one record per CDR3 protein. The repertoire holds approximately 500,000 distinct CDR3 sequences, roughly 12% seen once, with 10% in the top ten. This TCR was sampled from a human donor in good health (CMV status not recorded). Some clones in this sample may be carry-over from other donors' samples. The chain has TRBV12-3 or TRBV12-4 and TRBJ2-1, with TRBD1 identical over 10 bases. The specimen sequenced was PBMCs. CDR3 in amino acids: CASSGTGEGGSKQFF. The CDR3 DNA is TGTGCCAGCTCGGGGACAGGGGAGGGCGGGTCGAAGCAGTTCTTC.